This TCR beta chain was sequenced during a study of long-term antiretroviral therapy in people with HIV. Running of the v3.0 immunoSEQ assay took place at survey level. Libraries were prepared by immunoSEQ multiplex PCR; TCRdb keeps only in-frame clonotypes and omits some of them. The table includes tens of thousands of clones, about four fifths detected once. At minimum, one pre-ART and two post-ART PBMC samples were obtained from each donor. V shed 1 base and J shed 3 bases, with 18 bases lying between them. Germline V gives CDR1 SGHDT, CDR2 YYEEEE. This CDR3 contains 17 residues. About this clone: Its specificity is not known.

Study-wide results and caveats: Therapy changes, viral resistance and ART adherence were not documented in the available data.

This chain connects TRBV5-6 to TRBJ2-3; perhaps TRBD2 as D (5 bases). The receptor was isolated from a man between 25 and 39 years old with HIV. Material: unsorted PBMCs, obtained approximately 5.7 years after starting antiretroviral therapy. CDR3 loop: CASSLFLTPRETDTQYF. In nucleotides, the CDR3 is TGTGCCAGCAGCTTGTTCCTGACCCCCCGGGAAACAGATACGCAGTATTTT.